These 4 T cell receptor beta chains were all obtained from the same sample, sequenced in a study of T cell repertoires in cytomegalovirus infection. TCRdb re-called the reads through MiXCR, storing one row per CDR3 protein. The repertoire holds approximately 730,000 distinct CDR3 sequences, with about 28% as singletons. Their recognized antigens are unknown. The source material was cultured CD8+ T cells from PBMCs, sampled from culture after CMV antigen stimulation. Receptors were obtained from a human donor in good health (CMV status not recorded). Some clones in this sample may be carry-over from other donors' samples.

This clonotype was picked up a small number of times. In DNA form, the CDR3 reads TGTGCCAGCCTCCCAGCGGGGTCCTACAATGAGCAGTTCTTC. Protein: CASLPAGSYNEQFF. The chain carries TRBV2 and TRBJ2-1; 7 nucleotides align to TRBD2. V lost 8 bases and J lost 1; bases outside the gene matches: 5. Germline lookup yields CDR1 SNHLY and CDR2 FYNNEI. The CDR3 runs 14 residues.

This clonotype came up many times. The gene calls are TRBV7-8 and TRBJ1-1, with D possibly matching TRBD1 (5 bases). The CDR3 has 15 amino acids. Trimming left V 4 bases short and J 3 bases short, with 15 bases between. CDR1 is SGHVS, CDR2 FQNEAQ, per germline. The CDR3 nucleotides read TGTGCCAGCAGCTCTTTCAGGGTTCTGGACACTGAAGCTTTCTTT. Encoded protein: CASSSFRVLDTEAFF.

The chain links TRBV5-1 to TRBJ1-5; D is undetermined. The CDR3 sequence is 15 residues long. Germline V gives CDR1 SGHRS, CDR2 YFSETQ. V lost 4 bases and J lost 1, with 12 bases in between. The CDR3 loop reads CASSPSVGSNQPQHF. For the CDR3, the DNA is TGCGCCAGCAGCCCCAGTGTAGGGAGCAATCAGCCCCAGCATTTT.

The chain employs TRBV11-2 and TRBJ2-5; 12 bases match TRBD2. The CDR3 totals 15 residues. Germline V lookup: CDR1 SGHAT, CDR2 FQNNGV. J gave up 5 bases and V 4 bases, and 5 bases lay outside the gene matches. As DNA, the CDR3 is TGTGCCAGCAGCTCTAGCGGGGGGGAGGTTGAGACCCAGTACTTC. Translated: CASSSSGGEVETQYF.